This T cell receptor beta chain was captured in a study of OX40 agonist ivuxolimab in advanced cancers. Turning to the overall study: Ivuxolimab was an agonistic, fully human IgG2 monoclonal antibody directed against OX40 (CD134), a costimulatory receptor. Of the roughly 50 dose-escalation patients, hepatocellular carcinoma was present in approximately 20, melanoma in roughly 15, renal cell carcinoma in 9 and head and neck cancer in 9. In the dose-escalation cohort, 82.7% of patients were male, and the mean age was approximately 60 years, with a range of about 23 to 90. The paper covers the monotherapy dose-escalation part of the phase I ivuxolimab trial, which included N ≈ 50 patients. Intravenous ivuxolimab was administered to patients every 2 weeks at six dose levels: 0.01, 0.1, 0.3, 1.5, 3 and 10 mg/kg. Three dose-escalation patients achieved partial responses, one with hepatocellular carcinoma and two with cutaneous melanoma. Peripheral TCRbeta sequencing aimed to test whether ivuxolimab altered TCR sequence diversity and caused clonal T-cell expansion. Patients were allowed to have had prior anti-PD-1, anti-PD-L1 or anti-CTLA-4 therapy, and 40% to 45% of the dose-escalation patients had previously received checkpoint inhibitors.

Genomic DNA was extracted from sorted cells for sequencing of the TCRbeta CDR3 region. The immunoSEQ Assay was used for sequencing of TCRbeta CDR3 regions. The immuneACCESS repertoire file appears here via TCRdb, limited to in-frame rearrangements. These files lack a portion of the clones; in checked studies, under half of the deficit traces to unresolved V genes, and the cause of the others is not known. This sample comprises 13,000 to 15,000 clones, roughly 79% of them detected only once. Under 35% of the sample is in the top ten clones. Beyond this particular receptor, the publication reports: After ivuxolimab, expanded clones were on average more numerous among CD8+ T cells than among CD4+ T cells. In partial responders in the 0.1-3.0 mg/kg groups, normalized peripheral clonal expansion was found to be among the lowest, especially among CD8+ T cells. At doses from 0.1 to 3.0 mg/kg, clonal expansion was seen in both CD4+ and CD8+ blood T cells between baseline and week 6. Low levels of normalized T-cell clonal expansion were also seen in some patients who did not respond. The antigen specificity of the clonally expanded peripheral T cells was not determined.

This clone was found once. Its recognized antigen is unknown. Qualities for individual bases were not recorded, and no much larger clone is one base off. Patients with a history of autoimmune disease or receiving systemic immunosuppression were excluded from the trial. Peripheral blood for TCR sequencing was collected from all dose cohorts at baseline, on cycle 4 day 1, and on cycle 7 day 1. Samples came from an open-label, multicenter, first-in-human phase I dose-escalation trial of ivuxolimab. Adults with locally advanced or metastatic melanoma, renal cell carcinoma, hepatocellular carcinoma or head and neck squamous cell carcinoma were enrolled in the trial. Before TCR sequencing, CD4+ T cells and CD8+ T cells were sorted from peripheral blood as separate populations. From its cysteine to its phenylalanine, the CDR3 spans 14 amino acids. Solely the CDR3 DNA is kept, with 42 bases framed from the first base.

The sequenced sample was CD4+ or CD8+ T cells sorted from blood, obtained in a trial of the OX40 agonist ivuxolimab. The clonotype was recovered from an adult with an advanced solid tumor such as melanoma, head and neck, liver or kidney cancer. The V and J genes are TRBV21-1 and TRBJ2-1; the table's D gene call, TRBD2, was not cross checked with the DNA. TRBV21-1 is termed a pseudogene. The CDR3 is CAARRGEWDNEQFF. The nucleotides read TGTGCCGCCCGGAGAGGCGAATGGGACAATGAGCAGTTCTTC.